A single sample gave rise to the 17 T cell receptor beta chains below, sequenced in a study of T-cell memory formation after mild COVID-19. TCRdb re-called the 5' RACE reads with MiXCR, one entry per CDR3 protein. The data show fewer than 150,000 distinct CDR3 sequences, about 5.9% seen once. The sample comprised PBMCs or a T cell subset sorted from them (not recorded which). The origin of the receptors is an adult woman who had mild COVID-19 (a few samples of this study predate the infection). Cell type and time point are not known.

This clonotype has a count of ten or more. V gene TRBV5-1 combines with J gene TRBJ2-7, with D perhaps TRBD2 (5 bases). The germline V gene encodes CDR1 SGHRS and CDR2 YFSETQ. This CDR3 has 14 residues. Trimming removed 1 base at V and 3 bases at J, with 11 bases between. CDR3 amino acids: CASSLYTRVYEQYF. As DNA, the CDR3 is TGCGCCAGCAGCTTGTATACTAGGGTCTACGAGCAGTACTTC.

This chain uses TRBV28 with TRBJ2-1, with D possibly called TRBD1 or TRBD2 (6 bases each). The CDR3 length is 15 residues. Germline V CDR1 and CDR2: MDHEN, SYDVKM. V was trimmed by 11 bases and J by 0 bases, leaving 17 bases between them. The CDR3 DNA sequence: TGTGCCCTGCTGGCGTCGGGGGCCTCCTACAATGAGCAGTTCTTC. Translation gives CALLASGASYNEQFF. The full variable domain, with the rest looked up from reference TRBV28 and TRBJ2-1, is DVKVTQSSRYLVKRTGEKVFLECVQDMDHENMFWYRQDPGLGLRLIYFSYDVKMKEKGDIPEGYSVSREKKERFSLILESASTNQTSMYLCALLASGASYNEQFFGPGTRLTVL.

The chain uses TRBV6-5 and TRBJ1-1; possible D gene TRBD1, 6 bases. Germline lookup yields CDR1 MNHEY and CDR2 SVGAGI. This CDR3 contains 14 residues. Trimming took 5 bases from V and 1 from J, leaving 11 bases between them. The chain's CDR3 is CASSPGQSNTEAFF. The DNA for the CDR3 is TGTGCCAGCAGTCCAGGACAGTCGAACACTGAAGCTTTCTTT.

The rearrangement uses TRBV7-6 and TRBJ2-5; D possibly corresponds to TRBD2 (5 bases). Trimming pared 1 base from V and 7 bases from J, leaving 19 bases between. This CDR3 is 16 amino acids long. CDR1 and CDR2 from the germline V gene are SGHVS and FNYEAQ. The CDR3 region has the DNA TGTGCCAGCAGCTTAGATATCCGGGAACATGGAGGGACCCAGTACTTC. It yields the protein CASSLDIREHGGTQYF.

The chain joins TRBV6-2 or TRBV6-3 to TRBJ2-1; the match to TRBD2 covers 8 bases. Germline V lookup: CDR1 MNHEY, CDR2 SVGEGT. This CDR3 has 18 amino acids. The ends lost 7 bases at V and 4 bases at J; junction bases unmatched: 18. As DNA, the CDR3 is TGTGCCAGCAAAACCCATCCCTCCCCGGGAGGGATTTACAATGAGCAGTTCTTC. The encoded protein is CASKTHPSPGGIYNEQFF.

The V gene is TRBV7-2, the J gene TRBJ1-2, with D tentatively TRBD1 (5 bases). The V gene lost 1 base and the J gene lost 5 bases, with 11 bases spanning the gap. The CDR3 has 14 residues. From germline, CDR1 is SGHTA and CDR2 FQGNSA. Here the CDR3 reads CASSLVGEGYGYTF. The CDR3 DNA is TGTGCCAGCAGCTTAGTAGGGGAGGGATATGGCTACACCTTC.

On this clonotype: At one boundary the junction diverges from the germline segment, which might be a read error. The rearrangement joins TRBV10-3 to TRBJ1-1; a weak D match, TRBD1 (6 bases). This CDR3 region has 13 residues. Germline V gene sequence: CDR1 ENHRY, CDR2 SYGVKD. CDR3 region: CAISGTVKTEAFF. CDR3 bases: TGTGCCATCAGTGGGACAGTGAAGACTGAAGCTTTCTTT.

The sample holds a few counts of this clonotype. An end of the junction differs from the germline gene, which may be a read error. This sequence joins TRBV6-1 and TRBJ2-1; D is unclear. Germline V CDR1 and CDR2: MNHNS, SASEGT. The CDR3 length is 12 residues. CDR3 DNA: TGTGCCAGCAGTGAAGTCTCGGATGAACAGTTCTTC. Its translation is CASSEVSDEQFF.

This clonotype has just a few counts. Here the CDR3 reads CASSYSIYTSGTLLNEQFF. The DNA for the CDR3 is TGTGCCAGCAGTTACTCGATTTACACTAGCGGGACTCTACTCAATGAGCAGTTCTTC. The chain recombines TRBV6-5 with TRBJ2-1; 10 nucleotides match TRBD2. This CDR3 contains 19 residues. Looked up from germline, CDR1 is MNHEY and CDR2 is SVGAGI. The ends lost 0 bases at V and 6 bases at J; junction bases unmatched: 14.

The gene calls are TRBV6-5 and TRBJ2-6; 9 bases are shared with TRBD1. This CDR3 is built from 18 residues. The V gene's germline CDR1 is MNHEY and CDR2 SVGAGI. V was clipped by 2 bases and J by 4 bases; unmatched bases: 9. The CDR3 is CASSYATGGSLGANVLTF. As DNA, the CDR3 is TGTGCCAGCAGTTACGCGACAGGGGGATCGCTGGGGGCCAACGTCCTGACTTTC.

This clonotype showed up many times. The chain has TRBV5-7 and TRBJ1-3, with D uncertain. TRBV5-7 belongs to the ORF category, with a function that is uncertain. This CDR3 region has 11 residues. The V and J ends lost 4 bases and 9 bases respectively, with 8 bases between them. For the CDR3, the DNA is TGTGCCAGCAGCCTGTCACGCACCATATATTTT. Encoded protein: CASSLSRTIYF.

There are many counts of this clonotype. The chain is built from TRBV7-9 and TRBJ2-3, with unresolved D. The CDR3 extends over 13 amino acids. CDR1 is SEHNR and CDR2 is FQNEAQ in the germline V gene (reference sequence). V was pared by 5 bases and J by 6 bases, with 12 bases between. CDR3 sequence: CASSREVVDTQYF. For the CDR3, the DNA is TGTGCCAGCAGCCGAGAGGTTGTGGATACGCAGTATTTT.

This clonotype came up a few times. In nucleotides, the CDR3 is TGCAGTGTTCTCCTCCCGGGGTTGAGGGGGTATCAGCCCCAGCATTTT. Amino acids: CSVLLPGLRGYQPQHF. The chain uses TRBV20-1 and TRBJ1-5, with D possibly matching TRBD1 (6 bases). The germline V gene encodes CDR1 DFQATT and CDR2 SNEGSKA (reference sequence). V lost 7 bases to trimming and J lost 5 bases, with 24 bases between them. The CDR3 contains 16 residues.

V usage is TRBV12-3 or TRBV12-4 and J usage is TRBJ2-6; D not certain. The CDR3 sequence is 20 residues long. The ends were cut back, 3 bases at V and 0 bases at J, with 21 bases in the middle. This CDR3 is CASSFGPRPTILSGANVLTF. The CDR3 DNA sequence: TGTGCCAGCAGTTTCGGACCGCGCCCCACCATCCTCTCTGGGGCCAACGTCCTGACTTTC.

The chain has TRBV6-5 and TRBJ1-1, with D uncertain. The V end was cut by 2 bases, the J end by 3 bases, with 4 bases between. This CDR3 spans 12 amino acids. CDR1 is MNHEY and CDR2 is SVGAGI in the germline V gene. The chain's CDR3 is CASSYGDTEAFF. The DNA of the CDR3 is TGTGCCAGCAGTTACGGGGACACTGAAGCTTTCTTT.

The chain employs TRBV27 and TRBJ1-2; TRBD1 matches at 11 bases. The CDR3 has 16 residues. The V and J ends lost 4 bases and 2 bases, in that order; junction bases with no gene match: 6. CDR1 MNHEY and CDR2 SMNVEV come from the germline V gene (reference sequence). CDR3 in amino acids: CASSSHRDRGNYGYTF. In DNA, the CDR3 is TGTGCCAGCAGTTCCCATCGGGACAGGGGGAACTATGGCTACACCTTC.

Many counts were recorded for this clonotype. The gene calls are TRBV20-1 and TRBJ2-7; D unresolved. Germline assignment: CDR1 DFQATT and CDR2 SNEGSKA (reference sequence). V was pared by 3 bases and J by 4 bases, with 13 bases between. The CDR3 is 13 amino acids. In nucleotides, the CDR3 is TGCAGTGCTAGCTCCCAGAGTGGTTACGAGCAGTACTTC. This codes for CSASSQSGYEQYF.